Presented here are 29 T cell receptor beta chains from one specimen sequenced in a study of monozygotic twins with inflammatory bowel disease. Using the 5' RACE reads, TCRdb records one entry per CDR3 protein without DNA. The sample totals about 450,000 distinct CDR3 sequences. Input material: blood. The receptor source for this set is a human donor with ulcerative colitis or Crohn's disease, or a healthy co-twin of an affected twin (not recorded which).

This chain connects TRBV12-3 or TRBV12-4 to TRBJ1-6; TCRdb indicates TRBD1, and absent DNA this call remains unverified. The CDR3 is 13 residues long. CDR3 in amino acids: CASSFGQGVPLHF.

The J gene is TRBJ1-4, the V gene TRBV7-2; absent DNA, TCRdb's TRBD1 call cannot be checked. This CDR3 region has 14 residues. Germline V gene sequence: CDR1 SGHTA, CDR2 FQGNSA. Here the CDR3 reads CASSSTGGEEKLFF.

CDR3 region: CASTMGGASSQETQYF. The chain is built from TRBV5-1 and TRBJ2-5; TCRdb designates TRBD1, a call that cannot be tested without DNA. The CDR3 loop spans 16 amino acids. Germline values: CDR1 SGHRS, CDR2 YFSETQ.

CDR3 sequence: CASSPPSTSGSTDTQYF. The V and J genes are TRBV5-1 and TRBJ2-3; lacking DNA, the TRBD2 call made by TCRdb goes unchecked. The CDR3 has 17 residues. Germline-derived CDR1 and CDR2 are SGHRS and YFSETQ.

This chain uses TRBV20-1 with TRBJ2-3. This CDR3 spans 13 amino acids. Per germline, CDR1 DFQATT and CDR2 SNEGSKA (reference sequence). The CDR3 reads CSARLDGVDTQYF.

The rearrangement links TRBV5-4 to TRBJ2-3; TCRdb indicates TRBD1, and absent DNA this call remains unverified. This CDR3 has 15 residues. CDR1 and CDR2 (germline): SGHNT, YYREEE (reference sequence). The CDR3 sequence: CASSARTGTTDTQYF.

CDR3 in amino acids: CASSIPSTGGNEQFF. V gene TRBV9 combines with J gene TRBJ2-1. CDR3 size: 15 residues. The germline V gene has CDR1 SGDLS and CDR2 YYNGEE.

CDR3 protein: CASSVGYQETQYF. The V call is TRBV7-3, the J call TRBJ2-5. CDR1 and CDR2 (germline): SGHTA, FQGTGA. This CDR3 is 13 amino acids long.

This chain links TRBV5-6 with TRBJ2-5; TCRdb outputs TRBD1, but without DNA this stays unchecked. The CDR3 sequence is 15 residues long. The germline V gene has CDR1 SGHDT and CDR2 YYEEEE. The CDR3 spells CASSRRTGPQETQYF.

The rearrangement links TRBV5-1 to TRBJ2-1; TCRdb proposes TRBD2, but this gene call is untestable without DNA. The V gene's germline CDR1 is SGHRS and CDR2 YFSETQ. The CDR3 length is 17 residues. CDR3 in amino acids: CASSPGGLAVSYNEQFF.

The chain uses TRBV18 and TRBJ1-1. The CDR3 runs to 13 residues. In germline, CDR1 is KGHSH, CDR2 LQKENI. CDR3 sequence: CASSTNGWTEAFF. Drawing the rest from reference TRBV18 and TRBJ1-1, the complete variable domain is NAGVMQNPRHLVRRRGQEARLRCSPMKGHSHVYWYRQLPEEGLKFMVYLQKENIIDESGMPKERFSAEFPKEGPSILRIQQVVRGDSAAYFCASSTNGWTEAFFGQGTRLTVV.

The J gene is TRBJ2-2, the V gene TRBV9; the TCRdb D gene call, TRBD1, has no DNA to confirm it. The CDR3 length is 18 residues. Germline V gene sequence: CDR1 SGDLS, CDR2 YYNGEE. CDR3 sequence: CASSVGLGRGNSPGELFF.

The chain employs TRBV11-2 and TRBJ2-1; TCRdb's D gene call, TRBD1, goes unchecked for lack of DNA. CDR1 is SGHAT and CDR2 is FQNNGV in the germline V gene. The CDR3 is made up of 16 amino acids. The CDR3 spells CASSQLGGIAYNEQFF.

The chain links TRBV12-3 or TRBV12-4 to TRBJ2-1; the D call from TCRdb, TRBD2, cannot be confirmed without DNA. CDR3 length: 16 amino acids. CDR3 protein: CASSTPGLGVGYEQFF.

The genes are TRBV7-9 and TRBJ2-3. This CDR3 has 15 amino acids. Germline V gene lookup returns CDR1 SEHNR and CDR2 FQNEAQ (reference sequence). The CDR3 sequence is CASSGPFGLTDTQYF.

The gene calls are TRBV10-3 and TRBJ2-3; the TCRdb call, TRBD2, lacks DNA for checking. This CDR3 spans 17 amino acids. From germline, CDR1 is ENHRY and CDR2 SYGVKD. This CDR3 is CAISESLGGRAADTQYF.

This chain connects TRBV20-1 to TRBJ1-6; lacking DNA, the TRBD1 call made by TCRdb goes unchecked. Germline V gene data show CDR1 as DFQATT and CDR2 as SNEGSKA (reference sequence). The CDR3 sequence is 18 residues long. The CDR3 protein is CSARDLMGMGQYNSPLHF.

The chain employs TRBV2 and TRBJ2-3; TCRdb's D call, TRBD1, is unchecked because there is no DNA. The germline CDR1 and CDR2 sequences are SNHLY and FYNNEI. The CDR3 loop spans 12 amino acids. CDR3 residues: CARRSQGDTQYF.

The chain is built from TRBV12-3 or TRBV12-4 and TRBJ1-5; the D call from TCRdb, TRBD1, cannot be confirmed without DNA. This CDR3 is 16 amino acids long. CDR3 loop: CASSSSTGVGNQPQHF.

The chain joins TRBV5-6 to TRBJ1-2; as DNA is missing, the TRBD1 call by TCRdb cannot be tested. Germline V gives CDR1 SGHDT, CDR2 YYEEEE. The CDR3 is made up of 15 amino acids. The CDR3: CASSLQGTSNYGYTF.

The rearrangement uses TRBV5-6 and TRBJ1-4; TCRdb gives TRBD1 as the D gene, but with no DNA this cannot be confirmed. Germline V gives CDR1 SGHDT, CDR2 YYEEEE. The CDR3 is 15 amino acids. The CDR3: CASSRRRGPGEKLFF. Looking up the rest from reference TRBV5-6 and TRBJ1-4 gives the full variable domain: DAGVTQSPTHLIKTRGQQVTLRCSPKSGHDTVSWYQQALGQGPQFIFQYYEEEERQRGNFPDRFSGHQFPNYSSELNVNALLLGDSALYLCASSRRRGPGEKLFFGSGTQLSVL.

The V and J genes are TRBV2 and TRBJ2-3. The CDR3 covers 13 residues. Per germline, CDR1 SNHLY and CDR2 FYNNEI. The CDR3 protein is CASSILSTDTQYF.

V usage is TRBV30 and J usage is TRBJ2-7; TCRdb picks TRBD1, but there is no DNA to check that call. Germline V gives CDR1 GTSNPN, CDR2 SVGIG (reference sequence). The CDR3 length is 14 residues. This CDR3 is CAWSVQWTVWAQYF. Full variable domain (missing parts from reference TRBV30 and TRBJ2-7): SQTIHQWPATLVQPVGSPLSLECTVEGTSNPNLYWYRQAAGRGLQLLFYSVGIGQISSEVPQNLSASRPQDRQFILSSKKLLLSDSGFYLCAWSVQWTVWAQYFGPGTRLTVT.

The V call is TRBV28, the J call TRBJ2-7; TCRdb designates TRBD1, a call that cannot be tested without DNA. The germline CDR1 and CDR2 sequences are MDHEN and SYDVKM. The CDR3 loop spans 15 amino acids. CDR3 protein: CASSLPGALNYEQYF.

The rearrangement joins TRBV7-2 to TRBJ2-2. The germline V gene has CDR1 SGHTA and CDR2 FQGNSA. This CDR3 contains 15 residues. CDR3 region: CASSLGRTRAGELFF.

The V call is TRBV7-2, the J call TRBJ1-1. The CDR3 runs to 15 residues. Germline V gene lookup returns CDR1 SGHTA and CDR2 FQGNSA. CDR3 residues: CASSPDSGLNTEAFF.

The CDR3: CAISDLTSPQETQYF. The V and J genes are TRBV10-3 and TRBJ2-5; no DNA is available, so the TRBD2 call from TCRdb remains unchecked. Germline V gives CDR1 ENHRY, CDR2 SYGVKD. The CDR3 covers 15 residues.

CDR3 in amino acids: CASSPLLAGVGHEQFF. The chain links TRBV28 to TRBJ2-1; TCRdb lists TRBD2, though no DNA is available to test this call. The CDR3 runs to 16 residues. CDR1 and CDR2 from the germline V gene are MDHEN and SYDVKM. The complete variable domain, with remaining parts taken from reference TRBV28 and TRBJ2-1, reads DVKVTQSSRYLVKRTGEKVFLECVQDMDHENMFWYRQDPGLGLRLIYFSYDVKMKEKGDIPEGYSVSREKKERFSLILESASTNQTSMYLCASSPLLAGVGHEQFFGPGTRLTVL.

This sequence joins TRBV11-3 and TRBJ1-1; TCRdb's D call of TRBD1 is untestable without DNA. Germline CDR1 SGHNT, CDR2 YENEEA. The CDR3 length is 12 residues. CDR3 residues: CASSLMAGVAFF.